This paragraph covers one T cell receptor beta chain sequence. The antigen it recognizes is unknown. No base qualities exist here, and no much larger clone lies one base off it. The source of the sample is a study of T cell changes during pregnancy in multiple sclerosis (dated by TCRdb to the late 2010s). Regarding the research as a whole: In women with multiple sclerosis, the researchers looked at how the T cell repertoire shifted as pregnancy progressed.

Trimming removed 6 bases from V and 1 base from J; the gene matches leave 4 bases unexplained. There are 14 amino acids in the CDR3, from cysteine to phenylalanine inclusive. The read is trimmed to its CDR3 DNA, 42 bases read in frame from base 1. The germline V gene specifies SGHTS as CDR1 and YDEGEE as CDR2. The library was made by the immunoSEQ multiplex PCR assay. Drawn from immuneACCESS, this table holds only the in-frame rearrangements with V and J called that TCRdb kept. Clones are partly lost; checked studies trace under half to an unresolved V gene and leave the rest unexplained. In this sample the table shows tens of thousands of clones, around 93% of which occur a single time. The ten top clones hold roughly 0.4% of the sample.

Specimen: CD4+ T cells from peripheral blood mononuclear cells, collected in the second trimester of pregnancy. This receptor was identified in a female donor with multiple sclerosis, enrolled in a pregnancy study. The chain is made from TRBV5-8 and TRBJ2-3, with TRBD1 matching 8 junction bases. The CDR3 protein sequence reads: CASIGTGRTDTQYF. DNA sequence: TGTGCCAGCATCGGGACAGGCCGCACAGATACGCAGTATTTT.